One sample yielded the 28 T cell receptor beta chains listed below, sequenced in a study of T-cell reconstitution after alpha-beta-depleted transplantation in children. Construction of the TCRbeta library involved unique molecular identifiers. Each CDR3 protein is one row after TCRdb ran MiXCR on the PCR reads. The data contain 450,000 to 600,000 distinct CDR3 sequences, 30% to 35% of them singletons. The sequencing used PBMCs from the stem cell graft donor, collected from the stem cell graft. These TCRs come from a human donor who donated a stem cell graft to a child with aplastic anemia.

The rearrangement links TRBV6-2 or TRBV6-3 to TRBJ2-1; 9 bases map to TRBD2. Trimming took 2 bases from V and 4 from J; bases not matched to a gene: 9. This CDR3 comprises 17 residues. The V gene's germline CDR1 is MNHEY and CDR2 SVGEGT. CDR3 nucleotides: TGTGCCAGCAGTTACGACGTGGCTAGCGGGGCTTACAATGAGCAGTTCTTC. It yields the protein CASSYDVASGAYNEQFF.

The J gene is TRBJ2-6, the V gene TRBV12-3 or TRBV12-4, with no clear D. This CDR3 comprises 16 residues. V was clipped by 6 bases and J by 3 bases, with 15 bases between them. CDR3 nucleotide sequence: TGTGCCAGCAGCGCCGTAGGGATCGGTGGGGCCAACGTCCTGACTTTC. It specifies CASSAVGIGGANVLTF.

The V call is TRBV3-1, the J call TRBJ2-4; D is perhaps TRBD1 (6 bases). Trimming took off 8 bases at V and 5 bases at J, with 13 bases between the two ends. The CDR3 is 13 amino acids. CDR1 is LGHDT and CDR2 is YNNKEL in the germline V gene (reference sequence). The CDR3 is CASSKGDQNIQYF. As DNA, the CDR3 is TGTGCCAGCTCGAAGGGGGACCAAAACATTCAGTACTTC.

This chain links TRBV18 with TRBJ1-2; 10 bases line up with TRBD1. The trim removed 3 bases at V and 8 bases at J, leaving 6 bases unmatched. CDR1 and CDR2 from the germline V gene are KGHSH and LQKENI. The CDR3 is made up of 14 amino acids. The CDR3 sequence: CASSPGDRGRGYTF. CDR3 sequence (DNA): TGTGCCAGCTCACCGGGGGACAGGGGACGAGGCTACACCTTC.

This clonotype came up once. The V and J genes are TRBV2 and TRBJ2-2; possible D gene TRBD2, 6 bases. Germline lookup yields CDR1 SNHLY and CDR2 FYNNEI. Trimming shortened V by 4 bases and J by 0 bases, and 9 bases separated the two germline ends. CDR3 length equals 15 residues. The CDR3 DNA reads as TGTGCCAGCAGTGGGGCTAGCGCGAACACCGGGGAGCTGTTTTTT. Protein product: CASSGASANTGELFF.

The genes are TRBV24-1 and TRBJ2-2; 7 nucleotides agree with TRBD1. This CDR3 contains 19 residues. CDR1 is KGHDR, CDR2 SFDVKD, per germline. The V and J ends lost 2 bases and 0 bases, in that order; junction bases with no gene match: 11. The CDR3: CATSDSIPGQTPNTGELFF. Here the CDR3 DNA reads TGTGCCACCAGTGATTCCATTCCGGGACAGACACCGAACACCGGGGAGCTGTTTTTT.

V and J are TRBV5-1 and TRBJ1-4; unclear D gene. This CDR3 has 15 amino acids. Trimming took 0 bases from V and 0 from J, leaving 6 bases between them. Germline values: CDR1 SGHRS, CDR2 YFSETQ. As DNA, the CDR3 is TGCGCCAGCAGCTTGGCGCATACAACTAATGAAAAACTGTTTTTT. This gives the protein CASSLAHTTNEKLFF.

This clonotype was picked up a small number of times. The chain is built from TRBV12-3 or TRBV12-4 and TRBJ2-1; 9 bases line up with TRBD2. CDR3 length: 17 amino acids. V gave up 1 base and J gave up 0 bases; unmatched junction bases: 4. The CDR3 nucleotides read TGTGCCAGCAGTTTAGTACTAGCGGGTTTCTCCTACAATGAGCAGTTCTTC. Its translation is CASSLVLAGFSYNEQFF.

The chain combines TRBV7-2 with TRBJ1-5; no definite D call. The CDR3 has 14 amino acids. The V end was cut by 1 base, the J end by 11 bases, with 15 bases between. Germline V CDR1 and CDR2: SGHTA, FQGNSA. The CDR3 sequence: CASSLGATANAQHF. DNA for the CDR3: TGTGCCAGCAGCTTAGGGGCCACCGCCAACGCCCAGCATTTT.

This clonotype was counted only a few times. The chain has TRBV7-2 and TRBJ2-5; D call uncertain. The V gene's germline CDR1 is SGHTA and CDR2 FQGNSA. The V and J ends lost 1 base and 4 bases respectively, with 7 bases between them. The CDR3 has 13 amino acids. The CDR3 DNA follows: TGTGCCAGCAGCTTAGTCTCCGGAGAGACCCAGTACTTC. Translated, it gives CASSLVSGETQYF.

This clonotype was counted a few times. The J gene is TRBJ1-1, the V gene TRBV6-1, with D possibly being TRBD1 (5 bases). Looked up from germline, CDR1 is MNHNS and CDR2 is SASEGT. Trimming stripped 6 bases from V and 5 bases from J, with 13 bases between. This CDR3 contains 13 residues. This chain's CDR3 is CASSQRRETEAFF. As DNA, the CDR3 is TGTGCCAGCAGCCAACGCAGGGAGACTGAAGCTTTCTTT.

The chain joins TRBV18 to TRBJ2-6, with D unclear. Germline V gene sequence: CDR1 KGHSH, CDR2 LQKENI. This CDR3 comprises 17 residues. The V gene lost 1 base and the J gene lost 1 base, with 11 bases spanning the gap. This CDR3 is CASSPRQSRSGANVLTF. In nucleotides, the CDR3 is TGTGCCAGCTCACCACGCCAGAGTCGATCTGGGGCCAACGTCCTGACTTTC.

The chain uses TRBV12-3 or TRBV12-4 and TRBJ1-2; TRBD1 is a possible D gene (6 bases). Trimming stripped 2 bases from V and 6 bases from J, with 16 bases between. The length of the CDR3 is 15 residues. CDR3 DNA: TGTGCCAGCAGTTTATTGGGGGCCCTGGTGGATGGCTACACCTTC. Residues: CASSLLGALVDGYTF.

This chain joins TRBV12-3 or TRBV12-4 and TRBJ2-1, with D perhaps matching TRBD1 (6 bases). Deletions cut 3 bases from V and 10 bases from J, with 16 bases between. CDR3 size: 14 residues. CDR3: CASSLVQGVSEQFF. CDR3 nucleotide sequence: TGTGCCAGCAGTTTGGTACAGGGCGTAAGCGAGCAGTTCTTC.

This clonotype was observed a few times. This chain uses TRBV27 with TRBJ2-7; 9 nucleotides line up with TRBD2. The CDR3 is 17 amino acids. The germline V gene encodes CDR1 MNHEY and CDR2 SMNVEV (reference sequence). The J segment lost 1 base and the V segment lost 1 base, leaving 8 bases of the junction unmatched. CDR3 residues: CASSLWASGASSYEQYF. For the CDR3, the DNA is TGTGCCAGCAGTTTATGGGCTAGCGGGGCTAGTTCCTACGAGCAGTACTTC.

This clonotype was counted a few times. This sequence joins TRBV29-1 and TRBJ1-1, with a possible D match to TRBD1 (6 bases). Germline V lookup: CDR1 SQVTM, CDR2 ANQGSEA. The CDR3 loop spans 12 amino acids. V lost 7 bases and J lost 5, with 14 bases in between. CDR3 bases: TGCAGCGCGCAGGGGCCGCGGACTGAAGCTTTCTTT. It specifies CSAQGPRTEAFF.

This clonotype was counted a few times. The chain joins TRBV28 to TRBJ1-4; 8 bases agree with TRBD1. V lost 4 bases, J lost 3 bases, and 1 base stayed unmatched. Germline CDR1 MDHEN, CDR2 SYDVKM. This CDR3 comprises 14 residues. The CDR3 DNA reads TGTGCCAGCAGTTGGACAGGGCCTAATGAAAAACTGTTTTTT. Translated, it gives CASSWTGPNEKLFF.

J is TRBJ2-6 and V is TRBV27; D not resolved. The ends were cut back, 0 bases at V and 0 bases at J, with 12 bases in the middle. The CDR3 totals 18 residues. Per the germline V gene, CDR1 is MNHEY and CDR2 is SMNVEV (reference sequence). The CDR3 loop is CASSLSGSIFSGANVLTF. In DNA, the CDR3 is TGTGCCAGCAGTTTATCAGGGTCTATCTTCTCTGGGGCCAACGTCCTGACTTTC.

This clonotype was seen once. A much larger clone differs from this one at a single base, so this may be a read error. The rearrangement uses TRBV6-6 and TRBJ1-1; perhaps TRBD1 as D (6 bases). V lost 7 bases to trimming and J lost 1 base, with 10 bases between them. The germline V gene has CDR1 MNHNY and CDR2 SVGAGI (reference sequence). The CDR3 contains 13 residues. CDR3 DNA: TGTGCCAGCAATGGACAGACGAACACTGAAGCTTTCTTT. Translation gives CASNGQTNTEAFF.

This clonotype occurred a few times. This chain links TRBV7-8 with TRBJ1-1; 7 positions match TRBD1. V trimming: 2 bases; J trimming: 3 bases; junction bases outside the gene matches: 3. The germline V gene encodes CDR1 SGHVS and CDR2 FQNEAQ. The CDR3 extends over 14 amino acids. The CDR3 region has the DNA TGTGCCAGCAGCTTACCAGGGGGGTACACTGAAGCTTTCTTT. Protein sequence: CASSLPGGYTEAFF.

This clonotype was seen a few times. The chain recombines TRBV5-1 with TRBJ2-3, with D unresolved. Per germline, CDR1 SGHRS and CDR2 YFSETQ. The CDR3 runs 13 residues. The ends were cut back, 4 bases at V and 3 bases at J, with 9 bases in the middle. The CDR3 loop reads CASSQSGTDTQYF. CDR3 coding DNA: TGCGCCAGCAGCCAGAGTGGGACAGATACGCAGTATTTT.

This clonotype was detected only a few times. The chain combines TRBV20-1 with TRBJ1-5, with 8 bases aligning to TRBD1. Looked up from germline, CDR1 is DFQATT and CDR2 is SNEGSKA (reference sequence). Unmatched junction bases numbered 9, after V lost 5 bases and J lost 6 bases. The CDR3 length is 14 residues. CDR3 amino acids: CSAVGQGVGQPQHF. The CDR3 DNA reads TGCAGTGCTGTAGGACAGGGAGTGGGTCAGCCCCAGCATTTT.

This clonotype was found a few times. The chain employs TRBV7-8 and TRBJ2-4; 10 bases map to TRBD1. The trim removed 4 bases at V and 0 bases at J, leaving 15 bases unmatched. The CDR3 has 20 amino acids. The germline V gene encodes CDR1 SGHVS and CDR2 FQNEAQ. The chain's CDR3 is CASSSDRGPHSLVAKNIQYF. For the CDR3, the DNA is TGTGCCAGCAGCTCAGACAGGGGGCCTCACTCCCTTGTAGCCAAAAACATTCAGTACTTC.

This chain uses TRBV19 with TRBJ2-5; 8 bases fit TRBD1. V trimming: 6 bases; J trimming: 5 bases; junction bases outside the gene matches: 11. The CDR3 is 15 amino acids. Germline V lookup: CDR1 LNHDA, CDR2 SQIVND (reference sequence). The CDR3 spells CASSVTSGGAETQYF. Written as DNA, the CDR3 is TGTGCCAGTAGCGTTACTTCAGGGGGCGCGGAGACCCAGTACTTC.

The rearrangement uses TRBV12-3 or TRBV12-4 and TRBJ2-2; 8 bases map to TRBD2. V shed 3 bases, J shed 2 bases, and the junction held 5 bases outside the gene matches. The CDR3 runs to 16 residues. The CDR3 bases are TGTGCCAGCAGTTTTCGGGGACTAGAAAACACCGGGGAGCTGTTTTTT. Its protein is CASSFRGLENTGELFF.

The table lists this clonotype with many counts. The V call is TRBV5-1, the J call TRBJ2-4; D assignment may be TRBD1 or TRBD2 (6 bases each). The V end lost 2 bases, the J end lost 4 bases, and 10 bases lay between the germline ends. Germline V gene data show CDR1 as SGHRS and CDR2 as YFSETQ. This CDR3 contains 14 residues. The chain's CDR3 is CASSFRGEKNIQYF. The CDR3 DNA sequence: TGCGCCAGCAGCTTTAGGGGGGAAAAAAACATTCAGTACTTC.

CDR3 loop: CSGQTTSGTDTQYF. CDR3 DNA sequence: TGCAGTGGGCAGACGACTAGCGGGACGGATACGCAGTATTTT. V gene TRBV20-1 combines with J gene TRBJ2-3, with 11 nucleotides matching TRBD2. Germline V gene data show CDR1 as DFQATT and CDR2 as SNEGSKA (reference sequence). Trimming removed 7 bases from V and 6 bases from J; junction bases left unmatched: 9. The CDR3 covers 14 residues.

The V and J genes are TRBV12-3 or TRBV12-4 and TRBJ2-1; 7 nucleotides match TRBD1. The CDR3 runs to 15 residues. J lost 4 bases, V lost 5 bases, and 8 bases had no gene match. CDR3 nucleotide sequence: TGTGCCAGCAGTACTTCCGGGACAGTTTACAATGAGCAGTTCTTC. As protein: CASSTSGTVYNEQFF.